The rows below give T cell receptor beta chains drawn from one sample of a study of early T cells in non-severe SARS-CoV-2 infection. MiXCR, run by TCRdb on the 5' RACE reads, gives a single entry per CDR3 protein. Here the sample spans about 28,000 distinct CDR3 sequences, over 4.5% being singletons. This sample comprised whole blood, obtained at baseline. The receptors come from an adult who was a healthcare worker with PCR-confirmed SARS-CoV-2 infection or an uninfected control (not recorded which). The CDR3 runs from the conserved cysteine through the conserved F or W. A D gene is named only where the DNA matches it firmly. Some rows mark clone size as missing; the rest say once, few, many or name a class of expanded clone.

>TRBD2|TRBJ2-3|many|TRBV12-3/TRBV12-4
TGTGCCAGCAGTTTCTTAGCGGGTGAAGATACGCAGTATTTT
CASSFLAGEDTQYF
>TRBD1|TRBJ2-2|many|TRBV7-3
TGTGCCAGCAGCTTAACTTCTCGGGTGACAGGGGGCACCGGGGAGCTGTTTTTT
CASSLTSRVTGGTGELFF
>TRBD1|TRBJ1-5|many|TRBV2
TGTGCCAGCACCCAAGAGGGAGGGACAGGACAGCCCCAGCATTTT
CASTQEGGTGQPQHF
>NA|TRBJ2-7|many|TRBV6-2/TRBV6-3
TGTGCCAGCAGTTACCGGCAGGTCCACTACGAGCAGTACTTC
CASSYRQVHYEQYF
>NA|TRBJ1-1|medium-sized|TRBV21-1
TGTGCCAGCCGCCCCGAGGGGTCTGAAGCTTTCTTT
CASRPEGSEAFF
>NA|TRBJ2-3|many|TRBV29-1
TGCAGCGCCCCGAGCGGAGGGCCGGCGCAGTATTTT
CSAPSGGPAQYF
>NA|TRBJ2-3|many|TRBV7-2
TGTGCCAGCAGCCATAATGCCCTCACAGATACGCAGTATTTT
CASSHNALTDTQYF
>NA|TRBJ2-1|many|TRBV4-2
TGTGCCAGCAGCCAAGATGGCGCTAGCGGGGGACAGGGGCAGTTCTTC
CASSQDGASGGQGQFF
>TRBD1|TRBJ1-2|many|TRBV29-1
TGCAGCGTGCCGACCGGGACAGGGAGTTCAAACTATGGCTACACCTTC
CSVPTGTGSSNYGYTF
>TRBD1|TRBJ1-1|many|TRBV4-1
TGCGCCAGCAGCAGTCGAGGGACAGCGAACACTGAAGCTTTCTTT
CASSSRGTANTEAFF
>TRBD1|TRBJ2-5|few|TRBV5-4
TGTGCCAGCAGCTCCCCGGGACAGCCAGAGACCCAGTACTTC
CASSSPGQPETQYF
>TRBD2|TRBJ2-1|NA|TRBV20-1
TGCAGTGCTAGAGATAGGGCGGCACTAGCGGGATCCTACAATGAGCAGTTCTTC
CSARDRAALAGSYNEQFF
>TRBD1|TRBJ2-7|NA|TRBV24-1
TGTGCCACCAGTGACCCCGGGACAGCCTACGCGCAGTACTTC
CATSDPGTAYAQYF
>NA|TRBJ1-1|NA|TRBV5-1
TGCGCCAGCAGCTTGGAGGGTCGGAACATGAACACTGAAGCTTTCTTT
CASSLEGRNMNTEAFF
>TRBD2|TRBJ2-5|many|TRBV7-2
TGTGCCAGCAGGGAACTAGCGGGGGGGCTGGAGACCCAGTACTTC
CASRELAGGLETQYF
>NA|TRBJ1-5|many|TRBV20-1
TGCAGTGCTAGAGTCGGGGCGGTAGGGGGACAGCCCCAGCATTTT
CSARVGAVGGQPQHF
>NA|TRBJ2-7|few|TRBV6-2/TRBV6-3
TGTGCCAGCAGTTACGACACTGCCTACGAGCAGTACTTC
CASSYDTAYEQYF
>NA|TRBJ2-1|many|TRBV27
TGTGCCAGCAGTTTATCGATGGGGAATGAGCAGTTCTTC
CASSLSMGNEQFF
>TRBD2|TRBJ2-3|many|TRBV24-1
TGTGCCACCAGCCCAACCGGGACTAGCGGGGCGAGAACAGATACGCAGTATTTT
CATSPTGTSGARTDTQYF
>NA|TRBJ2-6|many|TRBV29-1
TGCAGCGTTGAATCGGGGTCTGGGGCCAACGTCCTGACTTTC
CSVESGSGANVLTF
>NA|TRBJ1-2|many|TRBV4-1
TGCGCCAGCAGCCAAGAGAGCGCAAACTATGGCTACACCTTC
CASSQESANYGYTF
>NA|TRBJ2-7|NA|TRBV4-2
TGTGCCAGCAGCCAAGAGTTCGGGGCCGTCGAGCAGTACTTC
CASSQEFGAVEQYF
>NA|TRBJ2-7|medium-sized|TRBV20-1
TGCAGTGCCCGACTAGTTTACGAGCAGTACTTC
CSARLVYEQYF
>TRBD2|TRBJ2-1|many|TRBV10-1
TGCGCCAGCAGGAGGACTAGCGGGGGGAAAAATGAGCAGTTCTTC
CASRRTSGGKNEQFF
>NA|TRBJ2-7|many|TRBV6-5
TGTGCCAGCAGTTACCTCGAGGCCGGCGAGCAGTACTTC
CASSYLEAGEQYF
>NA|TRBJ1-1|many|TRBV10-1
TGCGCCAGCGCATCCTTGGACAGAACTTTCTTT
CASASLDRTFF
>NA|TRBJ2-3|NA|TRBV4-2
TGTGCCAGCAGCCTGGATGGTTGGGCTAGCACAGATACGCAGTATTTT
CASSLDGWASTDTQYF
>NA|TRBJ1-1|many|TRBV7-9
TGTGCCAGCAGCTTAGAGGGCTCGAACACTGAAGCTTTCTTT
CASSLEGSNTEAFF
>NA|TRBJ1-1|many|TRBV6-2/TRBV6-3
TGTGCCAGCAGCTCCGACAGGAACACTGAAGCTTTCTTT
CASSSDRNTEAFF
>NA|TRBJ2-1|many|TRBV19
TGTGCCAGTAGTATAACGGGTACTGCTGGCAATGAGCAGTTCTTC
CASSITGTAGNEQFF
>NA|TRBJ2-3|many|TRBV3-1
TGTGCCAGCAGCCAGGCGGGACAGAGCACAGATACGCAGTATTTT
CASSQAGQSTDTQYF
>NA|TRBJ1-2|many|TRBV2
TGTGCCAGCAGTGATGCTAACTATGGCTACACCTTC
CASSDANYGYTF
>NA|TRBJ1-5|many|TRBV28
TGTGCCACCGGGGTTATTAGCAATCAGCCCCAGCATTTT
CATGVISNQPQHF
>NA|TRBJ2-5|NA|TRBV7-2
TGTGCCAGCAGCCAGAGGGTGGAGACCCAGTACTTC
CASSQRVETQYF
>NA|TRBJ2-1|many|TRBV7-8
TGTGCCAGCAGCAAGGACGGATGGCAGCAGTTCTTC
CASSKDGWQQFF
>TRBD2|TRBJ2-1|many|TRBV10-1
TGCGCCAGCAGCCCCGTTCGGGAGGGGAAGGATGAGCAGTTCTTC
CASSPVREGKDEQFF
>NA|TRBJ2-5|many|TRBV15
TGTGCCACCAGACAACAGGGCGGTGAAGAGACCCAGTACTTC
CATRQQGGEETQYF
>NA|TRBJ1-5|few|TRBV7-9
TGTGCCAGCAGCCGGGACGGTAATCAGCCCCAGCATTTT
CASSRDGNQPQHF
>NA|TRBJ2-3|many|TRBV7-2
TGTGCCAGCAGCTTACCAGTCGGCGCAGATACGCAGTATTTT
CASSLPVGADTQYF
>NA|TRBJ1-2|many|TRBV5-5
TGTGCCAGCGAGGGATTGCCGGGACACCCTCATGGCTACACCTTC
CASEGLPGHPHGYTF
>NA|TRBJ2-1|many|TRBV3-1
TGTGCCAGCAGCCAAGATCTCACTGCAGGGCCTTACAATGAGCAGTTCTTC
CASSQDLTAGPYNEQFF
>NA|TRBJ1-1|many|TRBV18
TGTGCCAGCTCATCGGACACCTACACTGAAGCTTTCTTT
CASSSDTYTEAFF